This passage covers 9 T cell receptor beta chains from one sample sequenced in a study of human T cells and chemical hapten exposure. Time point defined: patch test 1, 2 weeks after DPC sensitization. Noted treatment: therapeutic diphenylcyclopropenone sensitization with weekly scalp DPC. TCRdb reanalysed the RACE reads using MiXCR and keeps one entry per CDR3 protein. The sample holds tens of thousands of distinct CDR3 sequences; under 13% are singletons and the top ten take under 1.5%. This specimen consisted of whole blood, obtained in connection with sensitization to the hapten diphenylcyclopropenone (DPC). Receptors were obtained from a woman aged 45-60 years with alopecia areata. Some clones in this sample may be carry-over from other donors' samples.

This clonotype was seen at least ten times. CDR3 nucleotides: TGTGCCAGCAGCTTATTACCCGAAAGCTCCTACAATGAGCAGTTCTTC. Its translation is CASSLLPESSYNEQFF. The rearrangement joins TRBV11-2 to TRBJ2-1; D is unresolved. V lost 2 bases and J 0 bases, leaving 11 bases between the germline ends. From germline, CDR1 is SGHAT and CDR2 FQNNGV. This CDR3 region has 16 residues. The full variable domain, with the rest looked up from reference TRBV11-2 and TRBJ2-1, is EAGVAQSPRYKIIEKRQSVAFWCNPISGHATLYWYQQILGQGPKLLIQFQNNGVVDDSQLPKDRFSAERLKGVDSTLKIQPAKLEDSAVYLCASSLLPESSYNEQFFGPGTRLTVL.

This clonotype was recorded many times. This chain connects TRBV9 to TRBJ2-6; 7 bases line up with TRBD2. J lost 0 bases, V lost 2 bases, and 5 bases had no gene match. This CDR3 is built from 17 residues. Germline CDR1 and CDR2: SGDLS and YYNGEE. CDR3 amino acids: CASSVQGGPSGANVLTF. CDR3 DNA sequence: TGTGCCAGCAGCGTGCAGGGAGGGCCCTCTGGGGCCAACGTCCTGACTTTC.

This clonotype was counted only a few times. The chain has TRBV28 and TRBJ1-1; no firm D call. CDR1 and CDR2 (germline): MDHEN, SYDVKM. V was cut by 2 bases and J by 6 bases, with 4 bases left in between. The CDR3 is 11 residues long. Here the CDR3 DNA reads TGTGCCAGCAGTTTAGGGGCTGAAGCTTTCTTT. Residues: CASSLGAEAFF. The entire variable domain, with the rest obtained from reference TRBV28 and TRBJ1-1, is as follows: DVKVTQSSRYLVKRTGEKVFLECVQDMDHENMFWYRQDPGLGLRLIYFSYDVKMKEKGDIPEGYSVSREKKERFSLILESASTNQTSMYLCASSLGAEAFFGQGTRLTVV.

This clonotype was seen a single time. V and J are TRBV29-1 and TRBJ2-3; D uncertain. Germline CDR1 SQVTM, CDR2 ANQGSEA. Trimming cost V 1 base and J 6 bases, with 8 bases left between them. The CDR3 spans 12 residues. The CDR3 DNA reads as TGCAGCGTTGAAGGGTCCGGGGATACGCAGTATTTT. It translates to CSVEGSGDTQYF.

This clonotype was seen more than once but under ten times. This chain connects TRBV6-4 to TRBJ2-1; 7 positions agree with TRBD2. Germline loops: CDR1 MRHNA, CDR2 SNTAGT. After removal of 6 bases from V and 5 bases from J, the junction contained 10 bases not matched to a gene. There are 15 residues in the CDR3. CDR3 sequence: CASSVPGLPNNEQFF. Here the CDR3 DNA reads TGTGCCAGCAGCGTACCGGGACTACCAAACAATGAGCAGTTCTTC.

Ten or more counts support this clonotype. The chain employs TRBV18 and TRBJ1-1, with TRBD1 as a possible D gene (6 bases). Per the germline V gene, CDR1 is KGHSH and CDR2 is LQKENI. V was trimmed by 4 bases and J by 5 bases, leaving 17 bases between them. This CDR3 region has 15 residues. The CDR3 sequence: CASSLKQGTGTEAFF. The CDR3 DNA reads TGTGCCAGCTCACTAAAGCAGGGGACCGGGACTGAAGCTTTCTTT.

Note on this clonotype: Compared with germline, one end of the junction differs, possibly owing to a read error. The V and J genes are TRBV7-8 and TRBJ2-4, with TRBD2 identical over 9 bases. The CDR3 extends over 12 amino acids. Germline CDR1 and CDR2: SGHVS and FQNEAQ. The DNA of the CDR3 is TGTGCCAGCAGCTTAGGGCTAGCGGGACCACACTTC. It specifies CASSLGLAGPHF.

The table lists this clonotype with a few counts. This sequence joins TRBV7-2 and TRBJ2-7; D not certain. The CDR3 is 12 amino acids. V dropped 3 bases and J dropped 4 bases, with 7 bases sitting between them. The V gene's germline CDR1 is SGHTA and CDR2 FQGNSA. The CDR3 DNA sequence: TGTGCCAGCAGCTTCCGAGCGTACGAGCAGTACTTC. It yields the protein CASSFRAYEQYF.

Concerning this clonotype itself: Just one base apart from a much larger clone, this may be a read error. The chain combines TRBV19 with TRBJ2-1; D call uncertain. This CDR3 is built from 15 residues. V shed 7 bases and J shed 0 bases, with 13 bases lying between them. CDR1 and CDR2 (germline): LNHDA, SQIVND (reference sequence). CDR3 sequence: CASTRGPSSYNEQFF. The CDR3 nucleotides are TGTGCCAGTACAAGAGGTCCCAGCTCCTACAATGAGCAGTTCTTC. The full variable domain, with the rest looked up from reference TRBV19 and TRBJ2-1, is DGGITQSPKYLFRKEGQNVTLSCEQNLNHDAMYWYRQDPGQGLRLIYYSQIVNDFQKGDIAEGYSVSREKKESFPLTVTSAQKNPTAFYLCASTRGPSSYNEQFFGPGTRLTVL.